Reported below is one T cell receptor beta chain. The antigen remains unidentified. Although they were nominally healthy when sampled, donors likely had unrecorded immune exposures. The data stem from a study of cytomegalovirus exposure and HLA in healthy donors. Broader study findings: V- and J-gene trimming in TCR beta was tied to a missense DCLRE1C variant by an analysis performed later. The study flagged some 170 TCR beta chains as cytomegalovirus-associated.

This PCR relied on a set of 60 Vbeta primers and 13 Jbeta primers. Profiling relied on immunoSEQ multiplex PCR, and the TCRdb table lists in-frame clones only, not all of them. The sample records some 160,000 clones, roughly 84% being singletons. Germline trimming cut 1 base from V and 3 bases from J; bases unmatched to any gene: 7. The CDR3 runs to 16 residues. Germline CDR1 and CDR2: LNHNV and YYDKDF (reference sequence). V is TRBV15 and J is TRBJ2-7, with TRBD2 matching 9 bases. The TCR originated in a young man in good health and CMV-seronegative. Sequenced material: PBMCs. The CDR3 reads CATSRVSGGLRYEQYF. DNA of the CDR3: TGTGCCACCAGCAGAGTCAGCGGGGGGCTCCGCTACGAGCAGTACTTC.